The sequence of this T cell receptor beta chain was determined in a study of blood T cell repertoires in COVID-19. The wider study: Acute-phase and convalescent COVID-19 samples originated in the United States, Italy and Spain.

Per the original methods: From reference gene primer amplification, estimates of nucleated cell counts were derived. Produced via immunoSEQ multiplex PCR; TCRdb's table is partial and in-frame only. That table furnishes V, J and clone size, whereas the DNA furnished D and trimming. The table shows about 270,000 clones, with around 88% occurring only once. Enrolled through a virtual design, the participants were between about 18 and 89 years of age and came from some 25 US areas. Which cohort a participant joined came from the clinical history participants gave. The CDR3 extends over 14 amino acids. V shed 1 base and J shed 3 bases, with 11 bases lying between them. Germline V lookup: CDR1 SGHDT, CDR2 YYEEEE.

The genes are TRBV5-6 and TRBJ2-7, with D perhaps matching TRBD2 (5 bases). This sequence was found in a woman aged 40 to 50 with acute COVID-19. The specimen was PBMCs or T cells enriched from blood (not recorded which). The CDR3 is CASSLFAGYYEQYF. Here the CDR3 DNA reads TGTGCCAGCAGCTTGTTTGCGGGCTACTACGAGCAGTACTTC.